Each of the 25 T cell receptor beta chains below was sequenced from the same sample in a study of cytomegalovirus exposure and HLA in healthy donors (dated by TCRdb to about 2017). The library was made by the immunoSEQ multiplex PCR assay. A mixture of 60 forward primers for TCR Vbeta segments and 13 reverse primers for TCR Jbeta segments was used in the multiplex PCR. TCRdb mirrors the immuneACCESS table, restricted to in-frame sequences. Some clones are absent from its copies; in checked studies, under half trace to an unresolved V gene, and the reason for the others is unknown. The sample data list about 200,000 clones, and almost 70% of these were observed just once. The ten largest clones take up about 2.8% of the sample. The specimen was PBMCs. Receptors originate from a middle-aged man in good health and CMV-seropositive.

V gene TRBV5-6 combines with J gene TRBJ2-3; D is unclear. The CDR3 sequence is 11 residues long. CDR1 SGHDT and CDR2 YYEEEE come from the germline V gene. V lost 4 bases, J lost 5 bases, and 5 bases lay in between. The CDR3 DNA reads as TGTGCCAGCAGCCAAATAGATACGCAGTATTTT. Translated: CASSQIDTQYF.

This chain uses TRBV5-1 with TRBJ2-7, with D perhaps TRBD2 (6 bases). Germline V gene lookup returns CDR1 SGHRS and CDR2 YFSETQ. The germline V and J ends were trimmed by 0 bases and 3 bases, with 10 bases remaining between them. This CDR3 region has 14 residues. CDR3 in amino acids: CASSLVAGNYEQYF. In nucleotides, the CDR3 is TGCGCCAGCAGCTTGGTTGCGGGAAACTACGAGCAGTACTTC.

V usage is TRBV7-9 and J usage is TRBJ2-3; D perhaps matches TRBD1 (5 bases). Germline CDR1 SEHNR, CDR2 FQNEAQ (reference sequence). The CDR3 is 14 amino acids. V lost 3 bases, J lost 3 bases, and 10 bases lay in between. CDR3 residues: CASSFVTGTDTQYF. In nucleotides, the CDR3 is TGTGCCAGCAGCTTCGTAACAGGAACAGATACGCAGTATTTT.

The chain uses TRBV5-1 and TRBJ1-1, with D possibly TRBD1 on 6 matching bases. V lost 0 bases and J lost 0, with 12 bases in between. Germline assignment: CDR1 SGHRS and CDR2 YFSETQ. The CDR3 totals 16 residues. The CDR3 nucleotides read TGCGCCAGCAGCTTGGCACAGGGTAGCATGAACACTGAAGCTTTCTTT. Its translation: CASSLAQGSMNTEAFF.

A note on this clone: Germline and junction disagree at one end, which may indicate a read error. The V gene is TRBV7-9, the J gene TRBJ1-5; D may be TRBD1 (5 bases). This CDR3 comprises 17 residues. Germline V gene data show CDR1 as SEHNR and CDR2 as FQNEAQ (reference sequence). In DNA form, the CDR3 reads TGTTCCAGCAGCTTGGGGGGAGGGCTTTATAGCAATCAGCCCCAGCATTTT. Its protein product is CSSSLGGGLYSNQPQHF.

The V and J genes are TRBV29-1 and TRBJ1-1; D unresolved. Looked up from germline, CDR1 is SQVTM and CDR2 is ANQGSEA. The ends were cut back, 6 bases at V and 0 bases at J, with 11 bases in the middle. The CDR3 is made up of 13 amino acids. Here the CDR3 DNA reads TGCAGCGTCCAGCAACAGCTGAACACTGAAGCTTTCTTT. Protein: CSVQQQLNTEAFF.

The rearrangement joins TRBV15 to TRBJ2-5; D may be TRBD1 (5 bases). The CDR3 has 15 residues. Germline V gene sequence: CDR1 LNHNV, CDR2 YYDKDF (reference sequence). V shed 0 bases and J shed 2 bases, with 10 bases lying between them. The CDR3 spells CATSRDGARQETQYF. The CDR3 nucleotides are TGTGCCACCAGCAGAGATGGGGCTAGACAAGAGACCCAGTACTTC.

This chain links TRBV27 with TRBJ1-5; TRBD1 agrees at 8 bases. Germline CDR1 MNHEY, CDR2 SMNVEV (reference sequence). This CDR3 is built from 14 residues. V was pared by 7 bases and J by 8 bases, with 10 bases of the junction left unmatched. Here the CDR3 reads CASTMVQGDKPQHF. Written as DNA, the CDR3 is TGTGCCAGCACCATGGTACAGGGGGATAAGCCCCAGCATTTT.

V usage is TRBV7-6 and J usage is TRBJ2-7, with D perhaps TRBD1 (5 bases). Germline V gene lookup returns CDR1 SGHVS and CDR2 FNYEAQ. This CDR3 region has 13 residues. With 2 bases removed from V and 6 bases from J, the gap between germline ends came to 11 bases. CDR3 bases: TGTGCCAGCAGCTTATCCGGAAGGGGCGAGCAGTACTTC. It is translated as CASSLSGRGEQYF.

The V gene is TRBV28, the J gene TRBJ2-7; 8 nucleotides agree with TRBD1. In germline, CDR1 is MDHEN, CDR2 SYDVKM. The junction had 7 bases not matched to a gene; V was cut back by 8 bases and J by 4 bases. The CDR3 is made up of 13 amino acids. The chain's CDR3 is CASDGDRNYEQYF. The CDR3 DNA is TGTGCCAGCGACGGGGACAGGAATTACGAGCAGTACTTC.

This clone has only one observation. The CDR3 DNA is TGTGCCAGCAGCTCCTCCGGCCGATTCGGGGATGAGCAGTTCTTC. This codes for CASSSSGRFGDEQFF. The V gene is TRBV7-3, the J gene TRBJ2-1; tentative D call: TRBD2 (5 bases). Trimming cost V 4 bases and J 8 bases, with 18 bases left between them. The CDR3 consists of 15 residues. Germline V gives CDR1 SGHTA, CDR2 FQGTGA.

V gene TRBV5-1 combines with J gene TRBJ1-2; TRBD1 is a possible D gene (6 bases). The ends were cut back, 2 bases at V and 6 bases at J, with 14 bases in the middle. This CDR3 is built from 14 residues. Germline loops: CDR1 SGHRS, CDR2 YFSETQ. The CDR3 coding sequence is TGCGCCAGCAGCTTTACAGGGTTCCCGGATGGCTACACCTTC. Translated, it gives CASSFTGFPDGYTF.

The chain uses TRBV18 and TRBJ2-7; TRBD1 might be the D (6 bases). The CDR3 contains 16 residues. Trimming shortened V by 5 bases and J by 2 bases, and 19 bases separated the two germline ends. CDR1 is KGHSH, CDR2 LQKENI, per germline. CDR3 sequence: CASSATGLRGTYEQYF. The CDR3 DNA follows: TGTGCCAGCTCAGCTACAGGACTCAGGGGAACCTACGAGCAGTACTTC. Combining the CDR3 with reference TRBV18 and TRBJ2-7 gives the whole variable domain NAGVMQNPRHLVRRRGQEARLRCSPMKGHSHVYWYRQLPEEGLKFMVYLQKENIIDESGMPKERFSAEFPKEGPSILRIQQVVRGDSAAYFCASSATGLRGTYEQYFGPGTRLTVT.

The V gene is TRBV15, the J gene TRBJ1-2; tentative D call: TRBD1 (5 bases). Germline CDR1 LNHNV, CDR2 YYDKDF (reference sequence). This CDR3 region has 16 residues. V was shortened by 0 bases and J by 1 base, with 12 bases between the two germline ends. The CDR3 sequence: CATSRDQRGINYGYTF. In DNA form, the CDR3 reads TGTGCCACCAGCAGAGATCAACGGGGGATTAACTATGGCTACACCTTC.

The chain couples TRBV2 to TRBJ2-1; 8 bases are shared with TRBD2. J was trimmed by 7 bases and V by 3 bases; bases with no gene match: 8. The V gene's germline CDR1 is SNHLY and CDR2 FYNNEI. CDR3 length: 15 amino acids. The chain's CDR3 is CASSDDGLARNEQFF. The CDR3 bases are TGTGCCAGCAGTGACGATGGACTAGCTCGGAATGAGCAGTTCTTC. Supplemented by reference TRBV2 and TRBJ2-1, the full variable domain reads EPEVTQTPSHQVTQMGQEVILRCVPISNHLYFYWYRQILGQKVEFLVSFYNNEISEKSEIFDDQFSVERPDGSNFTLKIRSTKLEDSAMYFCASSDDGLARNEQFFGPGTRLTVL.

V gene TRBV4-2 combines with J gene TRBJ2-7, with TRBD1 matching 7 bases. Germline trimming cut 0 bases from V and 3 bases from J; bases unmatched to any gene: 8. The CDR3 totals 16 residues. Germline V gives CDR1 LGHNA, CDR2 YNFKEQ. As DNA, the CDR3 is TGTGCCAGCAGCCAAGAAGTAAGTCAGGGGGTCTACGAGCAGTACTTC. This encodes CASSQEVSQGVYEQYF.

The chain has TRBV19 and TRBJ2-2, with a weak D call TRBD2 (6 bases). This CDR3 has 15 residues. The V end was cut by 10 bases, the J end by 9 bases, with 24 bases between. Germline CDR1 is LNHDA and CDR2 is SQIVND (reference sequence). The CDR3 sequence is CATAGTTVGGRELFF. CDR3 bases: TGTGCCACCGCTGGGACGACCGTCGGCGGGAGGGAGCTGTTTTTT.

The J gene is TRBJ2-1, the V gene TRBV18, with 9 bases identical to TRBD1. Germline CDR1 and CDR2: KGHSH and LQKENI. V shed 6 bases and J 6 bases; nucleotides not matched to a gene: 12. This CDR3 comprises 16 residues. In DNA form, the CDR3 reads TGTGCCAGCTCTCCCTTGGGGACAGGGAATGTCAATGAGCAGTTCTTC. It codes for CASSPLGTGNVNEQFF.

The chain is built from TRBV6-1 and TRBJ1-6; TRBD1 aligns across 8 bases. With 6 bases clipped from V and 9 bases from J, the junction kept 10 bases outside the gene matches. CDR1 MNHNS and CDR2 SASEGT come from the germline V gene. This CDR3 has 15 amino acids. The CDR3 protein is CASRTTGARSSPLHF. In DNA, the CDR3 is TGTGCCAGCAGAACGACAGGGGCGAGGAGTTCACCCCTCCACTTT.

This clone was detected only once. The rearrangement links TRBV28 to TRBJ2-2; D is perhaps TRBD1 (6 bases). V dropped 3 bases and J dropped 4 bases, with 9 bases sitting between them. The germline V gene encodes CDR1 MDHEN and CDR2 SYDVKM. The CDR3 has 14 amino acids. For the CDR3, the DNA is TGTGCCAGCAGTTTCAGGGGCGGCACCGGGGAGCTGTTTTTT. It translates to CASSFRGGTGELFF.

This chain connects TRBV18 to TRBJ2-7, with unresolved D. The CDR3 sequence is 13 residues long. The V gene's germline CDR1 is KGHSH and CDR2 LQKENI. Between the trimmed V and J ends, which lost 3 bases and 1 base, there was a span of 7 bases. This chain's CDR3 is CASSPGPSYEQYF. DNA for the CDR3: TGTGCCAGCTCACCGGGCCCGTCCTACGAGCAGTACTTC.

The V gene is TRBV7-8, the J gene TRBJ2-7, with D unresolved. The CDR3 runs 13 residues. The ends were cut back, 1 base at V and 2 bases at J, with 6 bases in the middle. Germline values: CDR1 SGHVS, CDR2 FQNEAQ. This chain's CDR3 is CASSLGVAYEQYF. The CDR3 DNA is TGTGCCAGCAGCTTAGGTGTAGCCTACGAGCAGTACTTC.

The gene calls are TRBV5-1 and TRBJ1-3; TRBD1 aligns across 7 bases. The J segment lost 5 bases and the V segment lost 1 base, leaving 12 bases of the junction unmatched. The CDR3 runs 17 residues. In germline, CDR1 is SGHRS, CDR2 YFSETQ. The CDR3: CASSLYGQATDRNTIYF. In DNA form, the CDR3 reads TGCGCCAGCAGCTTGTACGGACAGGCAACAGACCGAAACACCATATATTTT.

The chain has TRBV15 and TRBJ1-6, with D hard to call. Germline V lookup: CDR1 LNHNV, CDR2 YYDKDF (reference sequence). CDR3 size: 12 residues. V was cut by 3 bases and J by 7 bases, with 4 bases left in between. The CDR3 loop reads CATSSINSPLHF. CDR3 DNA: TGTGCCACCAGCAGTATCAATTCACCCCTCCACTTT.

For this clone: The junction does not match germline at one end; this may be a read error. The sample holds other DNA sequences that translate to the same CDR3. The J gene is TRBJ1-1, the V gene TRBV5-1; 9 bases are shared with TRBD1. CDR3 length: 16 residues. In germline, CDR1 is SGHRS, CDR2 YFSETQ. CDR3 sequence reads: CASSSGTGRLNTEAFF. CDR3 DNA: TGCGCCAGCAGCTCCGGGACAGGGCGATTGAACACTGAAGCTTTCTTC.